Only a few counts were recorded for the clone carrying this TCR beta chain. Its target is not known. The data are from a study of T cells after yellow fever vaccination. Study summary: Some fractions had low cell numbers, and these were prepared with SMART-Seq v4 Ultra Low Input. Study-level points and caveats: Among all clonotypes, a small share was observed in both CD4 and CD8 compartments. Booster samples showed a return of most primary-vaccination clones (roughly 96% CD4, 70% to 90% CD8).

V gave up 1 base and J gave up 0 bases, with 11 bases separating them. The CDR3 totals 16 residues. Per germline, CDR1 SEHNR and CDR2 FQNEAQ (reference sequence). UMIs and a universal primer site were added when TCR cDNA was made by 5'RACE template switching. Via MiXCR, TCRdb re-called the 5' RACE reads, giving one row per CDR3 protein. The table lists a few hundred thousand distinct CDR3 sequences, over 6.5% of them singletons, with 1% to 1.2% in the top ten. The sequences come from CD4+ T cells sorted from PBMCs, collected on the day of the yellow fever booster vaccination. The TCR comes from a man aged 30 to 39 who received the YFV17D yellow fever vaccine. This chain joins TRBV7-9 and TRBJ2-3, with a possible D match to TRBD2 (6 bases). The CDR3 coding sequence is TGTGCCAGCAGCTTAGGAGTAGCGGCTAGCACAGATACGCAGTATTTT. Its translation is CASSLGVAASTDTQYF.